A selection of T cell receptor beta chains follows, all from one sample in a study of breast tumors, draining lymph nodes, adjacent tissues. A single record per CDR3 protein comes from TCRdb applying MiXCR to the multiplex PCR reads. The sample has nearly 110,000 distinct CDR3 sequences; 30% are singletons. The source material was axillary lymph node tissue. These receptors originate from a female donor with breast cancer. Some clones in this sample may be carry-over from other donors' samples. CDR3s include the opening cysteine and the closing phenylalanine or tryptophan. The D gene is left open where the match is weak. Where a row states a size, it is once, few, many or the class of an expanded clone; other rows omit it.

J gene | V gene | CDR3 length | D gene | clone size | CDR3 DNA | CDR3 protein
TRBJ2-1 | TRBV3-1 | 18 | TRBD2 | many | TGTGCCAGCAGCCTATCAACCGGGACTAGCGGGAGAAATAATGAGCAGTTCTTC | CASSLSTGTSGRNNEQFF
TRBJ2-5 | TRBV3-1 | 16 | TRBD2 | many | TGTGCCAGCAGCCACCCTAGCGGGAGGGTAGAAGAGACCCAGTACTTC | CASSHPSGRVEETQYF
TRBJ2-4 | TRBV19 | 12 | - | many | TGTGCCAGTAGTCAGTTAGCAGGGATTCAGTACTTC | CASSQLAGIQYF
TRBJ2-3 | TRBV7-2 | 12 | - | many | TGTGCCAGCAGCTGGGCCATAGATACGCAGTATTTT | CASSWAIDTQYF
TRBJ2-1 | TRBV6-1 | 12 | - | many | TGTGCCAGCAGTGCCCACAGCAATGAGCAGTTCTTC | CASSAHSNEQFF
TRBJ1-2 | TRBV6-5 | 13 | - | many | TGTGCCAGCTATTCCCGCCCCACCTATGGCTACACCTTC | CASYSRPTYGYTF
TRBJ2-3 | TRBV5-1 | 18 | TRBD2 | - | TGCGCCAGCAGCCCGAGGGTTACTAGCGGGAGGGGCGCAGATACGCAGTATTTT | CASSPRVTSGRGADTQYF
TRBJ1-4 | TRBV18 | 17 | TRBD1 | many | TGTGCCAGCTCAGCAATATCCGGGACAGCAACTAATGAAAAACTGTTTTTT | CASSAISGTATNEKLFF
TRBJ1-6 | TRBV10-3 | 13 | - | many | TGTGCCATCATGGAGGGGATAAATTCACCCCTCCACTTT | CAIMEGINSPLHF
TRBJ2-5 | TRBV20-1 | 12 | TRBD2 | - | TGCAGTACTAGCGGGGGGTGGGAGACCCAGTACTTC | CSTSGGWETQYF
TRBJ1-5 | TRBV6-1 | 16 | TRBD1 | many | TGTGCCAGCAGAAAAGAGGGGACAGGGCTTGGGCAGCCCCAGCATTTT | CASRKEGTGLGQPQHF
TRBJ2-1 | TRBV15 | 20 | TRBD2 | - | TGTGCCACCAGCAGAATGGGGACTAGCGGGAGTGGGACAGCCACCAATGAGCAGTTCTTC | CATSRMGTSGSGTATNEQFF
TRBJ2-1 | TRBV3-1 | 15 | - | many | TGTGCCAGCAGCTCCCTAACGAGTACCTACAATGAGCAGTTCTTC | CASSSLTSTYNEQFF
TRBJ2-3 | TRBV4-3 | 14 | TRBD1 | many | TGCGCCAGCAGCCAGGACAGGGGGCGAGATACGCAGTATTTT | CASSQDRGRDTQYF
TRBJ2-6 | TRBV5-6 | 17 | - | many | TGTGCCAGCAGCTTGGCCCAGGGCGTAACTGGGGCCAACGTCCTGACTTTC | CASSLAQGVTGANVLTF
TRBJ1-5 | TRBV6-2/TRBV6-3 | 16 | - | few | TGTGCCAGCAGGCAAACTGGGGGATACGGCAATCAGCCCCAGCATTTT | CASRQTGGYGNQPQHF
TRBJ2-1 | TRBV2 | 15 | TRBD1 | many | TGTGCCAGCAGTGAATGGACAGGTTCTTACAATGAGCAGTTCTTC | CASSEWTGSYNEQFF
TRBJ1-1 | TRBV15 | 16 | - | few | TGTGCCACCAGCCCTGGGGCCGAGGGTATGAACATTGAAGCTTTCTTT | CATSPGAEGMNIEAFF
TRBJ1-2 | TRBV10-3 | 15 | - | many | TGTGCCATCAGTGAGTCTCTCCAGGGGTACTATGGCTACACCTTC | CAISESLQGYYGYTF
TRBJ2-2 | TRBV15 | 16 | - | many | TGTGCCACCAGCCAGGGGGACGGGAGGGAAACCGGGGAGCTGTTTTTT | CATSQGDGRETGELFF
TRBJ2-3 | TRBV5-8 | 16 | TRBD2 | many | TGTGCCAGCAGCTCGGCCGGGACTAGCCTCACGGATACGCAGTATTTT | CASSSAGTSLTDTQYF
TRBJ2-2 | TRBV29-1 | 12 | - | many | TGCAGCGTTGCGGGGACCACCGGGGAGCTGTTTTTT | CSVAGTTGELFF
TRBJ2-7 | TRBV27 | 16 | TRBD2 | many | TGTGCCAGCCGAATTCCAACTAGCGGGAGACGCTACGAGCAGTACTTC | CASRIPTSGRRYEQYF
TRBJ2-1 | TRBV15 | 17 | TRBD2 | - | TGTGCCACCAGCAGAGATTCGCGACTAGCGAGTTACAATGAGCAGTTCTTC | CATSRDSRLASYNEQFF
TRBJ1-6 | TRBV5-5 | 12 | TRBD1 | many | TGTGCCAGCAGCCCCGACAGGGGACCCCTCCACTTT | CASSPDRGPLHF
TRBJ1-4 | TRBV30 | 15 | - | many | TGTGCCTGGAGTGTCCCAGGGATAAGTCATGAAAAACTGTTTTTT | CAWSVPGISHEKLFF
TRBJ2-2 | TRBV6-2/TRBV6-3 | 15 | TRBD2 | - | TGTGCCAGCAGAGGTAGCGGGGTCAGTGGCGGGGAGCTGTTTTTT | CASRGSGVSGGELFF
TRBJ2-7 | TRBV5-4 | 15 | TRBD1 | many | TGTGCCAGCAGCAAGCCGGGACAGGGCGACTACGAGCAGTACTTC | CASSKPGQGDYEQYF
TRBJ2-2 | TRBV28 | 14 | TRBD1 | - | TGTGCCAGCAGTTTGGGACAGGGGTCCGGGGAGCTGTTTTTT | CASSLGQGSGELFF
TRBJ1-5 | TRBV29-1 | 13 | - | many | TGCAGCGTCCAACAGGGACAAAATCAGCCCCAGCATTTT | CSVQQGQNQPQHF
TRBJ1-2 | TRBV12-3/TRBV12-4 | 14 | - | many | TGTGCCAGCAGTTCCCAGCGGAGTCTCACCGGCTACACCTTC | CASSSQRSLTGYTF